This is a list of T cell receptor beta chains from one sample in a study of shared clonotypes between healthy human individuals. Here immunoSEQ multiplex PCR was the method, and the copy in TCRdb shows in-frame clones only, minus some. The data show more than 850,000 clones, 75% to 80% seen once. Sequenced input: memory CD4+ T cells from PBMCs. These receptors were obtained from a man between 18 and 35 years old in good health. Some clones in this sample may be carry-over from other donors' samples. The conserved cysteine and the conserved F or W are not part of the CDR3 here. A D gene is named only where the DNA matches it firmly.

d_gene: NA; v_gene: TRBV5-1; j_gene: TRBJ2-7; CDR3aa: ASSLATGYYEQY
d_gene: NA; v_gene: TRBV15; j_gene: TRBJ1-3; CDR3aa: ATSREILSGSGNTIY
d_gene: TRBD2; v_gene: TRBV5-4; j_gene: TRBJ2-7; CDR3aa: ASSLSSGSDEQY
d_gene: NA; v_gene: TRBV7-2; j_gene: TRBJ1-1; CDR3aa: ASSFNLNTEAF
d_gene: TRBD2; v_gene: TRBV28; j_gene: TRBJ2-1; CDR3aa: ASSRTSGLAGSSYNEQF
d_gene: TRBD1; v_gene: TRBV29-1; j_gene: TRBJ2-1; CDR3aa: SVAPGQGQYNEQF
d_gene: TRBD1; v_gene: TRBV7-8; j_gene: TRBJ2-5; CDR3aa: ASTRETGQGQETQY
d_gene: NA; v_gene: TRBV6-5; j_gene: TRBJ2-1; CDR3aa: ASKTLYNEQF
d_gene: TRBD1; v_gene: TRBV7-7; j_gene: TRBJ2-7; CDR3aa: ASSFPSGQGYEQY
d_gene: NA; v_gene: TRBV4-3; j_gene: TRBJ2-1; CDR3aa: ASSQENGVAAKSASSYNEQF
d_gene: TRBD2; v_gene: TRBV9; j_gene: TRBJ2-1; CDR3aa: ASSPGTSFSYNEQF
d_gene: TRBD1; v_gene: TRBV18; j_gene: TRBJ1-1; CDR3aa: ASSPQQGAGGEAF
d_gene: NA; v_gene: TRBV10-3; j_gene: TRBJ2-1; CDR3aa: AISVGAGGWNEQF
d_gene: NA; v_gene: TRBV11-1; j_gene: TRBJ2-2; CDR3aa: ASSHVGTGELF
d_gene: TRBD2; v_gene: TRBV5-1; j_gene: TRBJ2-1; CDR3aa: ASSLEGLAGDLGNEQF
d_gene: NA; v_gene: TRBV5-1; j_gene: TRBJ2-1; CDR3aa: ASSFGSLGNEQF
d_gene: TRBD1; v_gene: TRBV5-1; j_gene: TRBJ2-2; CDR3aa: ASKQGPGTGELF
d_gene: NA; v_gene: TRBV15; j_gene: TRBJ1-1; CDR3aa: ATSRVGGTEAF
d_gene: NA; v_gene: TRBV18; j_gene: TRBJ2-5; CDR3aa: ASSPPEQETQY
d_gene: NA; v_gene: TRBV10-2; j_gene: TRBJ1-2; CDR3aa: ASSSLRSGAGPLYGYT
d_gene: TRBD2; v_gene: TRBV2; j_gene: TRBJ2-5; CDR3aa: ASRNGGYQETQY
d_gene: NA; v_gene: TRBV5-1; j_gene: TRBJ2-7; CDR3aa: ASSLTPPYEQY
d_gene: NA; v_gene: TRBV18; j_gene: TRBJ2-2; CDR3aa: ASSLTTSRATTGELF
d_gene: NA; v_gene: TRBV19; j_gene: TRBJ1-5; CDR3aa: ASSRGGLGQPQH
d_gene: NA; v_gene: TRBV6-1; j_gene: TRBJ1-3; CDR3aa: ASSAGIHSGNTIY